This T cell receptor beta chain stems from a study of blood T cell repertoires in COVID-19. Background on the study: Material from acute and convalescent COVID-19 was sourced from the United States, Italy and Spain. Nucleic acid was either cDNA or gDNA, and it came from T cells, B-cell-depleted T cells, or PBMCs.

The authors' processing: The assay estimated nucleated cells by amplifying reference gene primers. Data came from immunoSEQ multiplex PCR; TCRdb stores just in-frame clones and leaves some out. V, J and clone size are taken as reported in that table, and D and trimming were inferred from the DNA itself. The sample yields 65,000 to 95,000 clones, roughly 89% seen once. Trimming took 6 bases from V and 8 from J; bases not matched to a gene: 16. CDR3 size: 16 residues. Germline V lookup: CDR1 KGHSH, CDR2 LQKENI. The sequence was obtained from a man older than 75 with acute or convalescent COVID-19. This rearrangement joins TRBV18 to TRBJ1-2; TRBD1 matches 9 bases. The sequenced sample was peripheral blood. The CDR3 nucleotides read TGTGCCAGCTCCACCGGGACAGGGCCTATTTTCGCGGGCTACACCTTC. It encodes CASSTGTGPIFAGYTF.